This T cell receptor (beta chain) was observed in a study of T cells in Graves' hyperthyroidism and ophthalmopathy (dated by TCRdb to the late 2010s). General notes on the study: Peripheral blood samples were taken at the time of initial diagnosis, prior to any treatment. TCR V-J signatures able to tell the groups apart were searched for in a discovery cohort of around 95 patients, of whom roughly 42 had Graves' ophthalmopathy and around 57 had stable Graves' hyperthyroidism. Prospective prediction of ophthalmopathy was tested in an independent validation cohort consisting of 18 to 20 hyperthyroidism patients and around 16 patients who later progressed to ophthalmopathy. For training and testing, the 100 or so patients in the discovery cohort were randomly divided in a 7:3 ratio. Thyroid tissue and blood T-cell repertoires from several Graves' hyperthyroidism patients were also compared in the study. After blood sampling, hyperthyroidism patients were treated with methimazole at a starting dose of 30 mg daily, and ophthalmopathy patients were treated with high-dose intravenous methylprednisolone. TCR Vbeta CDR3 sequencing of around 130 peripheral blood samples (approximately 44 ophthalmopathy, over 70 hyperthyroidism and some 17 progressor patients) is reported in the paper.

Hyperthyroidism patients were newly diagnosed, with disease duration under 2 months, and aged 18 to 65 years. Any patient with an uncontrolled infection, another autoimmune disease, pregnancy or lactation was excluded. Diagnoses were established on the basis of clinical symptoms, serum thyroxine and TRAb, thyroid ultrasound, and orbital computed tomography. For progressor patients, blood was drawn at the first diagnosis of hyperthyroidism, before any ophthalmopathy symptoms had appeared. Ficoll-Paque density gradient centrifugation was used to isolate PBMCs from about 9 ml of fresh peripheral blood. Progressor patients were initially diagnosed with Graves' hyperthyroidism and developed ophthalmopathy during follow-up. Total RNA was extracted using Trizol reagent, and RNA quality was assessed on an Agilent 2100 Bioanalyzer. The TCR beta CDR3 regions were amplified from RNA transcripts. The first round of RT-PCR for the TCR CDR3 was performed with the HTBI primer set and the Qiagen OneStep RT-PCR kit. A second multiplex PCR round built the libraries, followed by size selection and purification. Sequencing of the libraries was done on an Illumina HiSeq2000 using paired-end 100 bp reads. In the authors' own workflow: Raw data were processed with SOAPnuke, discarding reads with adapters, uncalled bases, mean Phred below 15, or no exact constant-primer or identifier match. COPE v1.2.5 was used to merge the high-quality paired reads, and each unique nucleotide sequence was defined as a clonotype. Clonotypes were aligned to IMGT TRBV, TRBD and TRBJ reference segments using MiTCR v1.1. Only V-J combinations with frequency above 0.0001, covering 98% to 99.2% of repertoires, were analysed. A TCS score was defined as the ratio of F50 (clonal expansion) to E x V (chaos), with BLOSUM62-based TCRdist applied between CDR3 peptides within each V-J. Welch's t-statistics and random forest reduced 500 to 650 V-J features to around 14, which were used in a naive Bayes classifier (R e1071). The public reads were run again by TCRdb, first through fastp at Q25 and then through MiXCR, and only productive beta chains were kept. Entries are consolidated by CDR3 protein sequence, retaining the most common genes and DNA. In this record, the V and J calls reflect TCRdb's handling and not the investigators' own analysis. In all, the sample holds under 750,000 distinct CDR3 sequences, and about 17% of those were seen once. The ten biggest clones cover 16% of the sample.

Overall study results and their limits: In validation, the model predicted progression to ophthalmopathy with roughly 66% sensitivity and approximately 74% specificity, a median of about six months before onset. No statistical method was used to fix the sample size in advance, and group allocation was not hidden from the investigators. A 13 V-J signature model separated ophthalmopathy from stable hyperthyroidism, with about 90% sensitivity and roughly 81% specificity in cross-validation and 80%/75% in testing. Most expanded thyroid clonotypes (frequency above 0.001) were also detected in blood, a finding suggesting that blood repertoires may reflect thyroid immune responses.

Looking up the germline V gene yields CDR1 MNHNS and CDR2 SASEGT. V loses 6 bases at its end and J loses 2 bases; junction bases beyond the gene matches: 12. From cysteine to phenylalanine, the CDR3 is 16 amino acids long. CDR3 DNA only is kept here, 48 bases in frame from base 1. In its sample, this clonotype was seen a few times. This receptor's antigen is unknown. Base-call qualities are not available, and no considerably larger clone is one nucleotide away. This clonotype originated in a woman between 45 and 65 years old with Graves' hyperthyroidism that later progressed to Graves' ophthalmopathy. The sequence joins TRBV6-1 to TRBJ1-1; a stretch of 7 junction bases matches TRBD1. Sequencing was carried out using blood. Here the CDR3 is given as CASRPVSRGGNTEAFF. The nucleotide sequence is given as TGTGCCAGCAGACCTGTGAGCAGGGGGGGAAACACTGAAGCTTTCTTT.